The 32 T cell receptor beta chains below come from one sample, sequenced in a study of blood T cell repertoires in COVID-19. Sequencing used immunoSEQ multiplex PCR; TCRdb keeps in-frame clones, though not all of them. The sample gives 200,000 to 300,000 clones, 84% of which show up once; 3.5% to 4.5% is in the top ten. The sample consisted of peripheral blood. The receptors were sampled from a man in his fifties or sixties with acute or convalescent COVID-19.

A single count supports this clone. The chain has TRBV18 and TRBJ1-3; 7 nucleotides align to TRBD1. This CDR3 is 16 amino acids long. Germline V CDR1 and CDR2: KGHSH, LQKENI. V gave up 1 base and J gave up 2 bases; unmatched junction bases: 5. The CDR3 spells CASSPQGRGTGNTIYF. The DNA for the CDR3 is TGTGCCAGCTCACCACAGGGCAGGGGGACTGGAAACACCATATATTTT.

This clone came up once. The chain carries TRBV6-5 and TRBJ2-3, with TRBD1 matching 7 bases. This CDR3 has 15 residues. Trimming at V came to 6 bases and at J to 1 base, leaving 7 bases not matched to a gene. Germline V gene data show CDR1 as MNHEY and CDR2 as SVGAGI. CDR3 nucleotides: TGTGCCAGCAGATCAGGGGGATCTGGCACAGATACGCAGTATTTT. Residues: CASRSGGSGTDTQYF.

The DNA of the CDR3 is TGTGCCAGCAGTTACTCCGCAGGGGGCTCAGGAGGCTACACCTTC. As protein: CASSYSAGGSGGYTF. This chain joins TRBV6-5 and TRBJ1-2, with TRBD1 matching 8 bases. This CDR3 is built from 15 residues. Germline trimming cut 0 bases from V and 8 bases from J; bases unmatched to any gene: 8. Per the germline V gene, CDR1 is MNHEY and CDR2 is SVGAGI.

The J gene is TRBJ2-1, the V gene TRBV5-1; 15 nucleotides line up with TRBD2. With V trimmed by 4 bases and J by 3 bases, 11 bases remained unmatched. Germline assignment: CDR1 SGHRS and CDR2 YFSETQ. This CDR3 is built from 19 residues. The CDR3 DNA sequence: TGCGCCAGCAGCCCCCGGGGACTAGCGGGAGGCCAAGTCTACAATGAGCAGTTCTTC. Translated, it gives CASSPRGLAGGQVYNEQFF.

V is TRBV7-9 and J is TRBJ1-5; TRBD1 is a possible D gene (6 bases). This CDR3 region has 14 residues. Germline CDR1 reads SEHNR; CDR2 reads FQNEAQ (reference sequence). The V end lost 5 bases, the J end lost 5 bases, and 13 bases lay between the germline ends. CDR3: CASSPGGPYQPQHF. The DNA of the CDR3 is TGTGCCAGCAGCCCGGGGGGCCCCTATCAGCCCCAGCATTTT.

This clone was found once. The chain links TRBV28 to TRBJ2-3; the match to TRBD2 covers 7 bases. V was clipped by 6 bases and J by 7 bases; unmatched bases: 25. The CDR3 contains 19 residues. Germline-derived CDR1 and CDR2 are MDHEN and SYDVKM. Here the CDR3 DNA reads TGTGCCAGCAGCCAACTTCATGGGCAGTCGGGGGGTCACAGATATACGCAGTATTTT. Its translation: CASSQLHGQSGGHRYTQYF.

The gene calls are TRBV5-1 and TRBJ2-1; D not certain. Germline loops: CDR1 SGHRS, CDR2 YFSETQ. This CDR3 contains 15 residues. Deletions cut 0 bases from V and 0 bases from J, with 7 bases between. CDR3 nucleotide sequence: TGCGCCAGCAGCTTGGATCCCGGCTCCTACAATGAGCAGTTCTTC. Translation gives CASSLDPGSYNEQFF. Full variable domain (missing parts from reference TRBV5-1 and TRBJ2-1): KAGVTQTPRYLIKTRGQQVTLSCSPISGHRSVSWYQQTPGQGLQFLFEYFSETQRNKGNFPGRFSGRQFSNSRSEMNVSTLELGDSALYLCASSLDPGSYNEQFFGPGTRLTVL.

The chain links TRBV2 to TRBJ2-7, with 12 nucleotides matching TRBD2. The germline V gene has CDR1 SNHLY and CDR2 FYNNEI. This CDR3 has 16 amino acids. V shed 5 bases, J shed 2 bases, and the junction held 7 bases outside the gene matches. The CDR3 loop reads CASSQTSGGYAYEQYF. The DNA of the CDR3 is TGTGCCAGCAGTCAGACTAGCGGGGGATACGCCTACGAGCAGTACTTC.

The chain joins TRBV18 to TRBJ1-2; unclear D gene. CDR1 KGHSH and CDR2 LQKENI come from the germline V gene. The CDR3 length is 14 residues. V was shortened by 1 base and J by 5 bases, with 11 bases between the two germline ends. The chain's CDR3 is CASSPLEQTYGYTF. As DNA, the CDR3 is TGTGCCAGCTCACCACTCGAGCAGACTTATGGCTACACCTTC.

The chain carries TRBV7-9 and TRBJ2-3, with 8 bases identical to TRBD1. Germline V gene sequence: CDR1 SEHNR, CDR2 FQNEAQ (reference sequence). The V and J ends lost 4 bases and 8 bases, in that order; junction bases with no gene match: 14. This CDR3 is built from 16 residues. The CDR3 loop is CASSSPAGQVVFTQYF. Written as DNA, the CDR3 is TGTGCCAGCAGCTCACCTGCGGGACAGGTGGTTTTTACGCAGTATTTT.

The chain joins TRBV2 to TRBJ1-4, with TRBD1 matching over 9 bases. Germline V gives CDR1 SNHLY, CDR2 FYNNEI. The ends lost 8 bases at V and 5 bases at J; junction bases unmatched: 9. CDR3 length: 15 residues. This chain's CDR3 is CASSGQGILNEKLFF. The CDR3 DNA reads TGTGCCAGCTCGGGACAGGGTATATTGAATGAAAAACTGTTTTTT.

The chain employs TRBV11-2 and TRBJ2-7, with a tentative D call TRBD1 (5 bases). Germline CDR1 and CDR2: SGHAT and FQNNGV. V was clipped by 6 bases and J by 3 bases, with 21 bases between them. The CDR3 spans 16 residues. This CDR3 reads CASRPPRQHGYYEQYF. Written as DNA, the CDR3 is TGTGCCAGCAGACCACCTAGACAGCATGGTTACTACGAGCAGTACTTC.

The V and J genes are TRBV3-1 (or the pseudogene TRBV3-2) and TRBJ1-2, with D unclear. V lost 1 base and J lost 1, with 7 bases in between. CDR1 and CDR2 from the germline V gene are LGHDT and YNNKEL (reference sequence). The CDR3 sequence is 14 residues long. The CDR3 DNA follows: TGTGCCAGCAGCCAAGGGGCAGTTAACTATGGCTACACCTTC. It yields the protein CASSQGAVNYGYTF.

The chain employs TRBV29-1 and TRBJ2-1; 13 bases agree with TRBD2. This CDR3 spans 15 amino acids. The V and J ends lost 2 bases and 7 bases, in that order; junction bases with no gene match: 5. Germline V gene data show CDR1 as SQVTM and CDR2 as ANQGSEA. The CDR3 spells CSVELGLAGYNEQFF. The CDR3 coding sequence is TGCAGCGTTGAATTGGGACTAGCGGGATATAATGAGCAGTTCTTC.

The CDR3: CASSSGHSGTEAFF. The CDR3 bases are TGTGCCAGCAGCTCCGGGCACTCGGGAACTGAAGCTTTCTTT. The chain carries TRBV9 and TRBJ1-1; D unresolved. Germline CDR1 and CDR2: SGDLS and YYNGEE. V lost 4 bases and J lost 5, with 15 bases in between. The CDR3 has 14 amino acids.

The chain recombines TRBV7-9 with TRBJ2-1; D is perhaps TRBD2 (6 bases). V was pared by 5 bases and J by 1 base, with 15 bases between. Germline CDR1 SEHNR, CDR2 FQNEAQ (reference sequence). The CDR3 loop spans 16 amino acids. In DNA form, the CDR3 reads TGTGCCAGCAGCCCCTTAGGAGGGAATTCCTACAATGAGCAGTTCTTC. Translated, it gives CASSPLGGNSYNEQFF.

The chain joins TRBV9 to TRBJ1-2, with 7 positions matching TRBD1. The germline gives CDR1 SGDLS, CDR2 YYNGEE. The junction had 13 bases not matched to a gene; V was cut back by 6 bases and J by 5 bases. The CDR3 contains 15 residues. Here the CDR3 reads CASTSGQGVGYGYTF. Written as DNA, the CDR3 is TGTGCCAGCACCTCGGGGCAGGGGGTAGGATATGGCTACACCTTC.

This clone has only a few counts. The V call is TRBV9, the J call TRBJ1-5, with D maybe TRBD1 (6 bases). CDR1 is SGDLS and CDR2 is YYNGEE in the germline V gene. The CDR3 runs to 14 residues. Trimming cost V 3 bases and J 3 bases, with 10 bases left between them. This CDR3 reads CASSEGGTNQPQHF. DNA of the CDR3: TGTGCCAGCAGCGAAGGGGGTACCAATCAGCCCCAGCATTTT.

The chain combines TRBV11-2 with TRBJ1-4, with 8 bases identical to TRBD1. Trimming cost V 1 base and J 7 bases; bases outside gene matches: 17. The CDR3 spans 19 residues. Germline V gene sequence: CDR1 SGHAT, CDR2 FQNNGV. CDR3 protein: CASSLGGRGRRVDAEKLFF. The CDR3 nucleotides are TGTGCCAGCAGCTTAGGTGGCAGGGGGCGCCGGGTCGACGCTGAAAAACTGTTTTTT.

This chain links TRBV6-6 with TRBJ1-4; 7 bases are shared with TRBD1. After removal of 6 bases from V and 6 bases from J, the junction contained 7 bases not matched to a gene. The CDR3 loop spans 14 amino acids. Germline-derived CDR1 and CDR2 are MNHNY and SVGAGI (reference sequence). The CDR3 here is CASRAGGTHEKLFF. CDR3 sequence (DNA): TGTGCCAGCAGGGCAGGGGGTACCCATGAAAAACTGTTTTTT.

CDR3 protein: CASGGSSLAGEQFF. CDR3 DNA sequence: TGTGCCAGTGGGGGGTCTAGCCTGGCCGGTGAGCAGTTCTTC. The rearrangement uses TRBV19 and TRBJ2-1, with D tentatively TRBD2 (6 bases). This CDR3 spans 14 amino acids. Trimming took off 8 bases at V and 9 bases at J, with 20 bases between the two ends. The V gene's germline CDR1 is LNHDA and CDR2 SQIVND (reference sequence).

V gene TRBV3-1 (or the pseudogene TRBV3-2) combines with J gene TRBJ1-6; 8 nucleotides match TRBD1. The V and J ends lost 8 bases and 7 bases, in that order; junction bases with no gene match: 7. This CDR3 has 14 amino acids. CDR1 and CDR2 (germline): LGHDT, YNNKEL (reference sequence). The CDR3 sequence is CASQTGVLNSPLHF. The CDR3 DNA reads TGTGCCAGCCAGACAGGGGTCTTGAATTCACCCCTCCACTTT.

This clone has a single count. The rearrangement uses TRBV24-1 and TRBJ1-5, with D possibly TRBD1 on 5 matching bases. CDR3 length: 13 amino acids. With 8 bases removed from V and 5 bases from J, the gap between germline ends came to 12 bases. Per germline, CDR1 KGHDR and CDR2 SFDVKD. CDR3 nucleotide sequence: TGTGCCACCACTCAGGGTGGGGATCAGCCCCAGCATTTT. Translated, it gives CATTQGGDQPQHF.

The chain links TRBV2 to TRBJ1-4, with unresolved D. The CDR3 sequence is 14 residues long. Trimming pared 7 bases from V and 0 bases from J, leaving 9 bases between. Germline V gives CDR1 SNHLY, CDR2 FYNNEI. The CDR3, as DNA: TGTGCCAGCAACAAATATGCAACTAATGAAAAACTGTTTTTT. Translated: CASNKYATNEKLFF.

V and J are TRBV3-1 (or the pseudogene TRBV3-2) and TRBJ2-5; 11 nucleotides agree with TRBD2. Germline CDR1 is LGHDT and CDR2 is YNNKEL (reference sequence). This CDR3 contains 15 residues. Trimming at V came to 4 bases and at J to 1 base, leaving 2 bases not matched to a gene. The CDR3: CASSRGTSGQETQYF. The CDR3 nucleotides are TGTGCCAGCAGCCGAGGGACTAGCGGCCAAGAGACCCAGTACTTC.

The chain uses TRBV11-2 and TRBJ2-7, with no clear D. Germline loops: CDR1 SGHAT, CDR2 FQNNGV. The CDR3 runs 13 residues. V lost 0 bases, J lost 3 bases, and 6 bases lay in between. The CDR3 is CASSLDTGYEQYF. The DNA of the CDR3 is TGTGCCAGCAGCTTAGATACCGGCTACGAGCAGTACTTC.

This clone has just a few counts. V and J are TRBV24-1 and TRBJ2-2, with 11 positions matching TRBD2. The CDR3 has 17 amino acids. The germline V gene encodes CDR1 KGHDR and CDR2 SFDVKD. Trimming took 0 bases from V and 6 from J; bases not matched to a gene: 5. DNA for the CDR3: TGTGCCACCAGTGATTTGTCTAGCGGGAGGCTTCCCGGGGAGCTGTTTTTT. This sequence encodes CATSDLSSGRLPGELFF.

The CDR3 region has the DNA TGTGCCAGCAGCCCGATTCCCCCGGGACAGGGAAGCACCGGGGAGCTGTTTTTT. It is translated as CASSPIPPGQGSTGELFF. J is TRBJ2-2 and V is TRBV5-5, with 9 bases that match TRBD1. Germline values: CDR1 SGHKS, CDR2 YYEKEE (reference sequence). The CDR3 has 18 amino acids. Trimming at V came to 4 bases and at J to 4 bases, leaving 14 bases not matched to a gene.

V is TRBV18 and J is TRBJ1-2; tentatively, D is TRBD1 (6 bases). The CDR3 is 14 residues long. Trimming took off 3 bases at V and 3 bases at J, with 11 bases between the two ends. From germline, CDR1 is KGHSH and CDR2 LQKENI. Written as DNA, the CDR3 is TGTGCCAGCTCACCTACCAGGGGTCACTATGGCTACACCTTC. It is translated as CASSPTRGHYGYTF.

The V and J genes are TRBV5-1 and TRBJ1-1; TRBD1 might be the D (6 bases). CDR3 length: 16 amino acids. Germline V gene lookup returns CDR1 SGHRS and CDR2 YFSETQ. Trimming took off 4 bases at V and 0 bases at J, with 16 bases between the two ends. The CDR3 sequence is CASSPTGGALNTEAFF. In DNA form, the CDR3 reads TGCGCCAGCAGCCCCACCGGGGGGGCCTTGAACACTGAAGCTTTCTTT.

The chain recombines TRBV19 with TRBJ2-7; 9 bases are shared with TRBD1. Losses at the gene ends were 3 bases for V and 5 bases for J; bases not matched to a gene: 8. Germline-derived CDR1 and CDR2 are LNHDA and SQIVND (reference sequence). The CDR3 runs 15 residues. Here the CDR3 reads CASSIRRDRVHEQYF. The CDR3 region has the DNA TGTGCCAGTAGTATCCGACGGGACAGGGTCCACGAGCAGTACTTC.

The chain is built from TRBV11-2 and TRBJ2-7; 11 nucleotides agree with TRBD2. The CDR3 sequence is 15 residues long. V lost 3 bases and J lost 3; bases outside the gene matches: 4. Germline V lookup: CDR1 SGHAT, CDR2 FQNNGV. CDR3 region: CASSFGTSGYYEQYF. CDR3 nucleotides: TGTGCCAGCAGCTTCGGGACTAGCGGATACTACGAGCAGTACTTC.